This entry is about one T cell receptor (beta chain). Its antigen is as yet unknown. CDR1 and CDR2 (germline): LNHDA, SQIVND (reference sequence). The length of the CDR3 is 13 residues. V was cut by 7 bases and J by 2 bases, with 11 bases left in between. The data are from a study of T cell responses to AZD1222 COVID-19 vaccine. Libraries were prepared by immunoSEQ multiplex PCR; TCRdb keeps only in-frame clonotypes and omits some of them. Of 150,000 to 200,000 clones in the sample, about 88% were seen once. The analysis combined second doses at about 4 or about 12 weeks. Regarding the study as a whole: Reports say nearly half of spike-specific TCRs go after unmutated variant regions. The study sampled repertoires only after the peak T cell response. Most donors were white British and more were female, and clonal diversity was possibly underestimated.

This clonotype was sampled from an adult who received the AZD1222 COVID-19 vaccine. The chain joins TRBV19 to TRBJ1-1, with D tentatively TRBD1 (6 bases). Sample: peripheral blood, taken 28 days after the second AZD1222 dose. CDR3 DNA sequence: TGTGCCAGTATCGGACAGATAAACACTGAAGCTTTCTTT. Encoded protein: CASIGQINTEAFF.